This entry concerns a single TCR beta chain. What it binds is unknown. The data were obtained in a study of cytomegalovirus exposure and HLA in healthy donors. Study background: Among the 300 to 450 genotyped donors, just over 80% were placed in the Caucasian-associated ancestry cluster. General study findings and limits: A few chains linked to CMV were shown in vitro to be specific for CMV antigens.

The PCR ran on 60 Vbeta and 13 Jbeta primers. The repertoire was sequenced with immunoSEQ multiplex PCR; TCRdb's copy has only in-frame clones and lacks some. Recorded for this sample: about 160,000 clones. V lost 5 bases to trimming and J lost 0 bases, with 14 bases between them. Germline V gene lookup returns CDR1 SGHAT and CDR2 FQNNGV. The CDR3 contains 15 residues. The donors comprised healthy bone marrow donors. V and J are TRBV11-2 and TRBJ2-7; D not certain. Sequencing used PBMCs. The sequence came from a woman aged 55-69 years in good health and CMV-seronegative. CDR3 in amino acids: CASSNAERSSYEQYF. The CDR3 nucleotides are TGTGCCAGCAGCAATGCAGAGCGAAGCTCCTACGAGCAGTACTTC.